This T cell receptor beta chain was documented in a study of blood T cell repertoires in COVID-19. The overall study: COVID-19 samples, acute and convalescent, were from the United States, Italy and Spain. In each case, the material was cDNA or gDNA derived from T cells, B-cell-depleted T cells, or PBMCs.

Germline V gene sequence: CDR1 SGHDN, CDR2 FVKESK. CDR3 size: 19 residues. The J segment lost 9 bases and the V segment lost 4 bases, leaving 17 bases of the junction unmatched. Per the original methods: The assay estimated nucleated cells by amplifying reference gene primers. Measured with immunoSEQ multiplex PCR; TCRdb has only the in-frame clones, and not every one. Clonal size and the V and J genes are those of that table, whereas D and trimming came from the DNA. The table shows about 290,000 clones, with 85% occurring only once. The rearrangement joins TRBV14 to TRBJ2-1, with 14 bases aligning to TRBD2. The sequence came from a woman aged 45 to 65 with active or convalescent COVID-19. Sequenced sample: peripheral blood. The CDR3 nucleotides are TGTGCCAGCAGCCTAGAAGCTCCGGGACTAGCGGGAGTACGGGGTGAGCAGTTCTTC. This sequence encodes CASSLEAPGLAGVRGEQFF.